This T cell receptor (beta chain) was identified in a study of blood T cell repertoires in COVID-19. Study-level information: The cDNA or gDNA used as material had been derived from T cells, B-cell-depleted T cells, or PBMCs.

Authors' analysis steps: Estimated nucleated cell counts came from reference gene primer amplification. TCRdb keeps only in-frame clones here, not all; method: immunoSEQ multiplex PCR. V and J calls plus clone size are reproduced from that table; the DNA served to infer D and trimming. The sample lists 150,000 to 200,000 clones; around nine tenths were seen once. Germline V gene data show CDR1 as SGHNT and CDR2 as YYREEE (reference sequence). Trimming left V 1 base short and J 2 bases short, with 9 bases between. This CDR3 has 15 amino acids. Recovered status in Cohort 3 required two negative PCRs, clearance, or symptom resolution.

The sample consisted of PBMCs or T cells enriched from blood (not recorded which). This sequence joins TRBV5-4 and TRBJ1-4; D is unclear. The clonotype was recovered from a woman between 45 and 65 years old who had recovered from COVID-19. CDR3 bases: TGTGCCAGCAGCTTGTCGGGGAATACTAATGAAAAACTGTTTTTT. Amino acids: CASSLSGNTNEKLFF. Combining the CDR3 with reference TRBV5-4 and TRBJ1-4 gives the whole variable domain ETGVTQSPTHLIKTRGQQVTLRCSSQSGHNTVSWYQQALGQGPQFIFQYYREEENGRGNFPPRFSGLQFPNYSSELNVNALELDDSALYLCASSLSGNTNEKLFFGSGTQLSVL.